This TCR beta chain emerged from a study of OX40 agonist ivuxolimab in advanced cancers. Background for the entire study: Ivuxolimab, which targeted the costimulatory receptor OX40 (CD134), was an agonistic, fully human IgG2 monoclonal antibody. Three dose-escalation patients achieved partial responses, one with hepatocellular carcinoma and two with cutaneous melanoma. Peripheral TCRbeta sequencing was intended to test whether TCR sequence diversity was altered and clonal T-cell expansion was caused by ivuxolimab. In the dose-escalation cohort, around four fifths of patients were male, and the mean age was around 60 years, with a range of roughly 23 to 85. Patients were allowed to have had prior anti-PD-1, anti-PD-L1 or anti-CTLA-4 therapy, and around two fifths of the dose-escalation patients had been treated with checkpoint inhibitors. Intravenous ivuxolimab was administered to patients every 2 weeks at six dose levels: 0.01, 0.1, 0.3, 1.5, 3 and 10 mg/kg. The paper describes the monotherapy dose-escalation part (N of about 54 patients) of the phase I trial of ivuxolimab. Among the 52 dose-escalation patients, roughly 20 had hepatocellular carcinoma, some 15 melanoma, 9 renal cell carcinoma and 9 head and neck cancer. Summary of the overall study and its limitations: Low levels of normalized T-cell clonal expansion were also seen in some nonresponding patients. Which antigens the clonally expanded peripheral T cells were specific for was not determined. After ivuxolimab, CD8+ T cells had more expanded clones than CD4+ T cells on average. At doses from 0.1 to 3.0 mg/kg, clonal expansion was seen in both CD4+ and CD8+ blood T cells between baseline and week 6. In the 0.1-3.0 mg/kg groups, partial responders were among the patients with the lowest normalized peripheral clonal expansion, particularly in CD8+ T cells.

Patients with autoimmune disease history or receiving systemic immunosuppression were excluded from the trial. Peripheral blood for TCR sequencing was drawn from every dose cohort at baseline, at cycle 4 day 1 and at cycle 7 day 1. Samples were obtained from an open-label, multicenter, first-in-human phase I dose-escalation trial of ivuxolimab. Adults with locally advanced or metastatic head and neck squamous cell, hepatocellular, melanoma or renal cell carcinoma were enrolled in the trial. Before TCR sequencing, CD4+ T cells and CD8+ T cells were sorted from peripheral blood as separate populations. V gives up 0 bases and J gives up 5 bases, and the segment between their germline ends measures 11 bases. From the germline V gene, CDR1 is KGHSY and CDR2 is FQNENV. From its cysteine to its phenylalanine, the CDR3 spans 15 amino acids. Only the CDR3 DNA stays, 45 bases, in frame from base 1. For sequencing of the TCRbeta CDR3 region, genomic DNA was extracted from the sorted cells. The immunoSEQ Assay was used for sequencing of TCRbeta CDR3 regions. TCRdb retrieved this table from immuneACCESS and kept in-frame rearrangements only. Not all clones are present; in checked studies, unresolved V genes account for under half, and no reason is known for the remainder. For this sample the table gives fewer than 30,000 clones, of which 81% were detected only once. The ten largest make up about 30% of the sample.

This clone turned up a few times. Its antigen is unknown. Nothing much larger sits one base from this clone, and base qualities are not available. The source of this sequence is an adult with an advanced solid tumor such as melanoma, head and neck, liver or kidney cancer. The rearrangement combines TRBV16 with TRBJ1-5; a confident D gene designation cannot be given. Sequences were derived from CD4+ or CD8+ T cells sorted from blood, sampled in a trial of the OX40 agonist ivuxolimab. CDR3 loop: CASSQSLQVHQPQHF. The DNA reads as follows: TGTGCCAGCAGCCAATCTCTCCAGGTCCATCAGCCCCAGCATTTT.